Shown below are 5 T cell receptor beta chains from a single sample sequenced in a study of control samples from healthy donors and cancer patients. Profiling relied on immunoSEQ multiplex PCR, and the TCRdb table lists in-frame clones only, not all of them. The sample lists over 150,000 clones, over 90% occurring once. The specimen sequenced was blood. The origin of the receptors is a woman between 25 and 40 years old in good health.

CDR3 residues: CASNPEGGLYEQYF. The DNA for the CDR3 is TGTGCCAGCAACCCCGAGGGGGGACTCTACGAGCAGTACTTC. The chain joins TRBV5-8 to TRBJ2-7, with D perhaps matching TRBD1 or TRBD2 (6 bases each). Trimming pared 6 bases from V and 3 bases from J, leaving 16 bases between. Germline V CDR1 and CDR2: SGHTS, YDEGEE. The CDR3 contains 14 residues.

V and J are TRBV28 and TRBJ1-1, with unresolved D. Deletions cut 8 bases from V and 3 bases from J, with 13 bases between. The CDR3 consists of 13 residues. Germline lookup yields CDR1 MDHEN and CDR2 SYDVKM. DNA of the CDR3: TGTGCCAGCGAAGGTTCGCCGGACACTGAAGCTTTCTTT. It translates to CASEGSPDTEAFF. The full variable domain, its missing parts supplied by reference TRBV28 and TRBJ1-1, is DVKVTQSSRYLVKRTGEKVFLECVQDMDHENMFWYRQDPGLGLRLIYFSYDVKMKEKGDIPEGYSVSREKKERFSLILESASTNQTSMYLCASEGSPDTEAFFGQGTRLTVV.

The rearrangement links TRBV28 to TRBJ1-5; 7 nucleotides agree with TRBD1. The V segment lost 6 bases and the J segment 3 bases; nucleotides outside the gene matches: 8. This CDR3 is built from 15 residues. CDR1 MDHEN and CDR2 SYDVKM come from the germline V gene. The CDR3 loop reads CASSRDSKNNQPQHF. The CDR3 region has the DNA TGTGCCAGCAGCCGGGACAGTAAGAACAATCAGCCCCAGCATTTT.

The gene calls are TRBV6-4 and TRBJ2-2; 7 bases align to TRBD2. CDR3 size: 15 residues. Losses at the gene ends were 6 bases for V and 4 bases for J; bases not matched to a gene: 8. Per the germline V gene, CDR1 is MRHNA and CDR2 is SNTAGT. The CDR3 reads CASSEAGEGTGELFF. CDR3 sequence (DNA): TGTGCCAGCAGCGAGGCTGGGGAGGGCACCGGGGAGCTGTTTTTT.

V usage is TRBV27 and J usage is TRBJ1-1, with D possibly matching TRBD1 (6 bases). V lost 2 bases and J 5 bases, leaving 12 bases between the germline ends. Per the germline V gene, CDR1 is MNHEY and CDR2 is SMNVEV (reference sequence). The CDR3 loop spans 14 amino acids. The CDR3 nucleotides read TGTGCCAGCAGTTTAGGGGGGCGAGGTACTGAAGCTTTCTTT. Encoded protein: CASSLGGRGTEAFF.